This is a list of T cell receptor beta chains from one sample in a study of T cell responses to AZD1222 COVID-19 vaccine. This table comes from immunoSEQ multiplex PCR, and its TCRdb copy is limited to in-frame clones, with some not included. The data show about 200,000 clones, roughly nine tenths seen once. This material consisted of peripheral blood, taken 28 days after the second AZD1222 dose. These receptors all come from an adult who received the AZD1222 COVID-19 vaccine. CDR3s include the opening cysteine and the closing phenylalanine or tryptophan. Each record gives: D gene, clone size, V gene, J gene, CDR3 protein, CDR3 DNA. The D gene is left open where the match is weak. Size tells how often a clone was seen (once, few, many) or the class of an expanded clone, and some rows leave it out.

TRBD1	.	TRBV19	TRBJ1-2	CASSPRQGNYGYTF	TGTGCCAGTAGTCCCCGACAGGGGAACTATGGCTACACCTTC
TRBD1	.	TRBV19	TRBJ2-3	CASSIQGAPPDTQYF	TGTGCCAGTAGTATCCAGGGGGCCCCTCCAGATACGCAGTATTTT
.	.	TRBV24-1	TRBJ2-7	CATSPSRGTDEQYF	TGTGCCACCAGCCCTTCCAGGGGAACAGACGAGCAGTACTTC
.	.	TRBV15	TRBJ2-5	CATSRPKETQYF	TGTGCCACCAGCAGACCGAAAGAGACCCAGTACTTC
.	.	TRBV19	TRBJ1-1	CASSMAGARTEAFF	TGTGCCAGTAGTATGGCAGGGGCTAGGACTGAAGCTTTCTTT
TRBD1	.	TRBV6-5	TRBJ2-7	CASSDGGQGVSEQYF	TGTGCCAGCAGCGACGGGGGACAGGGAGTCTCGGAGCAGTACTTC
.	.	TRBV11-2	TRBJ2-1	CASSPLRPGYNEQFF	TGTGCCAGCAGCCCACTCCGACCGGGATACAATGAGCAGTTCTTC
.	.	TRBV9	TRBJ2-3	CASSPFGSGSTDTQYF	TGTGCCAGCAGCCCCTTCGGCAGCGGGAGCACAGATACGCAGTATTTT
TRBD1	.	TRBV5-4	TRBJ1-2	CASSAGQGPYGYTF	TGTGCCAGCAGCGCGGGACAGGGGCCCTATGGCTACACCTTC
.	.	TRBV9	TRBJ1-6	CAISRGIRNSPLHF	TGTGCCATCTCACGGGGCATCAGGAATTCACCCCTCCACTTT
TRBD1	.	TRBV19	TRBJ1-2	CASSRGQGAWYGYTF	TGTGCCAGTAGTAGGGGACAGGGGGCATGGTATGGCTACACCTTC
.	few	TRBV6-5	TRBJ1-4	CASSSRHRETNEKLFF	TGTGCCAGCAGTTCCCGCCATAGGGAAACTAATGAAAAACTGTTTTTT
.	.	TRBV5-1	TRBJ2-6	CASSLAGWNSGANVLTF	TGCGCCAGCAGCTTGGCCGGGTGGAACTCTGGGGCCAACGTCCTGACTTTC
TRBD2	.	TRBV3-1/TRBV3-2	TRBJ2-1	CASSQGLAGRNEQFF	TGTGCCAGCAGCCAAGGACTAGCGGGACGCAATGAGCAGTTCTTC
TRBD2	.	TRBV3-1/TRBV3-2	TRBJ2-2	CASSQRGTSGNTGELFF	TGTGCCAGCAGCCAAAGGGGGACTAGCGGAAACACCGGGGAGCTGTTTTTT
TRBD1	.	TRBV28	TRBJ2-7	CASRPPDRISYEQYF	TGTGCCAGCAGACCGCCGGACAGGATCTCCTACGAGCAGTACTTC
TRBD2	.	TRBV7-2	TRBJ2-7	CASSLVWREVAYEQYF	TGTGCCAGCAGCTTAGTGTGGCGGGAGGTTGCCTACGAGCAGTACTTC
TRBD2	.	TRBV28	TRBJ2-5	CASTSASGRFGETQYF	TGTGCCAGCACCTCGGCTAGCGGGAGGTTTGGGGAGACCCAGTACTTC
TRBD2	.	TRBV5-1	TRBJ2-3	CASSLSTSGSTDTQYF	TGCGCCAGCAGCTTATCGACTAGCGGGAGTACAGATACGCAGTATTTT
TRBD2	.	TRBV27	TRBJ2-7	CASSAAGTSRYEQYF	TGTGCCAGCAGCGCAGCCGGGACTAGCAGGTACGAGCAGTACTTC
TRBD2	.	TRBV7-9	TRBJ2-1	CASSLGGGTEQFF	TGTGCCAGCAGTCTCGGCGGGGGGACAGAGCAGTTCTTC
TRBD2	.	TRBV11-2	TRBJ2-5	CASPLLAGEDKTQYF	TGTGCCAGCCCTCTTCTAGCGGGAGAGGACAAGACCCAGTACTTC
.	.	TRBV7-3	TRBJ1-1	CASSLRPTNTEAFF	TGTGCCAGCAGCTTAAGGCCCACAAACACTGAAGCTTTCTTT
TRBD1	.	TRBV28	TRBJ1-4	CASTTRTGGNEKLFF	TGTGCCAGCACCACCCGGACAGGGGGAAATGAAAAACTGTTTTTT
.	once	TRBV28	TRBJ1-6	CASSLFSGASYNSPLHF	TGTGCCAGCAGTTTATTCTCAGGGGCTTCCTATAATTCACCCCTCCACTTT
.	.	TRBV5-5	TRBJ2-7	CASCGLWRAYEQYF	TGTGCCAGCTGTGGACTGTGGAGAGCCTACGAGCAGTACTTC
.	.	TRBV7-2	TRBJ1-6	CASSLDGRVESPLHF	TGTGCCAGCAGCTTAGATGGCAGGGTTGAGTCACCCCTCCACTTT
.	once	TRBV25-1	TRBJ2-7	CASSDGYEQYF	TGTGCCAGCAGTGATGGCTACGAGCAGTACTTC
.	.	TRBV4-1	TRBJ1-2	CASSPRERYGYTF	TGCGCCAGCAGCCCGAGAGAAAGATATGGCTACACCTTC
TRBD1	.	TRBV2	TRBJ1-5	CASRGQGINQPQHF	TGTGCCAGTCGGGGACAGGGGATCAATCAGCCCCAGCATTTT
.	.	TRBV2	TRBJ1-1	CASSVTGVLTEAFF	TGTGCCAGCAGTGTGACAGGAGTTCTCACTGAAGCTTTCTTT
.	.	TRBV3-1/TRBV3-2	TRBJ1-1	CASSQWGTQNTEAFF	TGTGCCAGCAGCCAATGGGGGACACAGAACACTGAAGCTTTCTTT
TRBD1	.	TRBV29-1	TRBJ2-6	CSVAGTGYSGANVLTF	TGCAGCGTTGCCGGGACAGGCTACTCTGGGGCCAACGTCCTGACTTTC
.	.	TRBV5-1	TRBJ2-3	CASTTGGDTQYF	TGCGCCAGCACCACGGGGGGCGATACGCAGTATTTT
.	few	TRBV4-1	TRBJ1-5	CASSPQGNSNQPQHF	TGCGCCAGCAGCCCGCAGGGTAATAGCAATCAGCCCCAGCATTTT
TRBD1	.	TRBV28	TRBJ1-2	CASTTGVNYGYTF	TGTGCCAGCACCACAGGGGTTAACTATGGCTACACCTTC
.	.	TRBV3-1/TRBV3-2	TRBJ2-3	CASSPWRLGITDTQYF	TGTGCCAGCAGCCCATGGAGACTAGGAATTACAGATACGCAGTATTTT
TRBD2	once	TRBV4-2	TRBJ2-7	CASRSSGSSIGEQYF	TGTGCCAGCCGATCTAGCGGGAGTTCAATAGGCGAGCAGTACTTC
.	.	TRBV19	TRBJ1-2	CASSTTSGYGYTF	TGTGCCAGTAGTACGACAAGCGGCTATGGCTACACCTTC
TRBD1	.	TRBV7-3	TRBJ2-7	CASSQSTGNEQYF	TGTGCCAGCAGCCAATCGACAGGGAATGAGCAGTACTTC
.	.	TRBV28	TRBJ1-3	CASSYGGLMAGNTIYF	TGTGCCAGCAGTTACGGGGGATTGATGGCTGGAAACACCATATATTTT